The entry that follows covers one TCR beta chain sequence. This sample is part of a study of blood T cell repertoires in COVID-19. Trimming removed 4 bases from V and 2 bases from J; junction bases left unmatched: 6. This CDR3 has 15 residues. Germline values: CDR1 SGHVS, CDR2 FQNEAQ. The repertoire was sequenced with immunoSEQ multiplex PCR; TCRdb's copy has only in-frame clones and lacks some. The sample shows 75,000 to 95,000 clones, roughly 88% of them seen only once. The TCR sequence derives from a man aged 60-69 years with acute or convalescent COVID-19. V gene TRBV7-8 combines with J gene TRBJ2-3; TRBD2 matches at 7 bases. Sequencing was carried out using peripheral blood. Here the CDR3 reads CASSSPGLTTDTQYF. CDR3 nucleotide sequence: TGTGCCAGCAGCTCACCGGGACTAACCACAGATACGCAGTATTTT.